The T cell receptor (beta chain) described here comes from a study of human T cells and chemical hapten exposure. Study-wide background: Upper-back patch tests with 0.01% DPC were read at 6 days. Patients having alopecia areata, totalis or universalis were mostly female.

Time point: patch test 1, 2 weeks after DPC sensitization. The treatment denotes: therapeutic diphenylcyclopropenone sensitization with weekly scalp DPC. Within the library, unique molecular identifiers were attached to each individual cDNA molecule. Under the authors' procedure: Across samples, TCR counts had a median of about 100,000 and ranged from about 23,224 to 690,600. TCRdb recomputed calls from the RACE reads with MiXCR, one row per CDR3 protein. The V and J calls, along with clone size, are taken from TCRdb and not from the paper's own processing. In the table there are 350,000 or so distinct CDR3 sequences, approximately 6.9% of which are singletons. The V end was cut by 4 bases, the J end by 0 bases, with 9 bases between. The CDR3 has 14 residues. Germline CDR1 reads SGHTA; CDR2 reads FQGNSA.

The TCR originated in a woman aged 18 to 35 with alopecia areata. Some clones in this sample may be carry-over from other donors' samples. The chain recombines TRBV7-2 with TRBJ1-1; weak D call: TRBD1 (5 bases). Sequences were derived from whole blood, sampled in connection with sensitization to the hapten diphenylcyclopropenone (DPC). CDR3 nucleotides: TGTGCCAGCAGCTCATTCAGGGTGAACACTGAAGCTTTCTTT. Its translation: CASSSFRVNTEAFF. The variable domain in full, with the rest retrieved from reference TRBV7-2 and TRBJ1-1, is GAGVSQSPSNKVTEKGKDVELRCDPISGHTALYWYRQSLGQGLEFLIYFQGNSAPDKSGLPSDRFSAERTGGSVSTLTIQRTQQEDSAVYLCASSSFRVNTEAFFGQGTRLTVV.